Below, 32 T cell receptor beta chains from the same sample are listed, as sequenced in a study of TIL therapy for anti-PD-1-resistant metastatic lung cancer. The time point is: pre-treatment sample, taken before nivolumab and TIL therapy. This was the immunoSEQ v3 assay. The assay was immunoSEQ multiplex PCR, and TCRdb's table has in-frame clones only and misses some. The sample includes about 19,000 clones, almost 80% of them seen just once. The sample here was blood, taken at baseline. The receptors were gathered from a person aged 25 to 79 with non-small cell lung cancer.

This clone appeared once. The rearrangement uses TRBV28 and TRBJ2-3; a possible D gene is TRBD2 (6 bases). Germline CDR1 and CDR2: MDHEN and SYDVKM. Trimming took 2 bases from V and 10 from J, leaving 10 bases between them. CDR3 length: 12 amino acids. As DNA, the CDR3 is TGTGCCAGCAGTTTAGGGGGGAGGCCGCAGTATTTT. It encodes CASSLGGRPQYF. Full variable domain (missing parts from reference TRBV28 and TRBJ2-3): DVKVTQSSRYLVKRTGEKVFLECVQDMDHENMFWYRQDPGLGLRLIYFSYDVKMKEKGDIPEGYSVSREKKERFSLILESASTNQTSMYLCASSLGGRPQYFGPGTRLTVL.

V is TRBV4-1 and J is TRBJ1-2; D is possibly TRBD1 (6 bases). V dropped 3 bases and J dropped 9 bases, with 17 bases sitting between them. The CDR3 is 14 residues long. Germline assignment: CDR1 MGHRA and CDR2 YSYEKL. The CDR3 DNA reads as TGCGCCAGCAGCCACCGCCTTAGACAGGAGAGCTACACCTTC. This encodes CASSHRLRQESYTF.

This clone was counted once. The chain has TRBV11-3 and TRBJ2-1; D call uncertain. Germline CDR1 and CDR2: SGHNT and YENEEA. Trimming shortened V by 5 bases and J by 9 bases, and 17 bases separated the two germline ends. The CDR3 is made up of 14 amino acids. The DNA for the CDR3 is TGTGCCAGCAGCGCCTCCTGGAGTGGCAGTGAGCAGTTCTTC. As protein: CASSASWSGSEQFF.

Concerning this clone itself: This CDR3 is missing its conserved last phenylalanine or tryptophan, likely due to a read error. The limits of the CDR3 on the DNA are not certain, so only TCRdb's listed CDR3 is given. The CDR3 spells CASSPLDRGPFI. This sequence joins TRBV18 and TRBJ1-2; the table assigns TRBD1, which was not confirmed against the DNA. Germline values: CDR1 KGHSH, CDR2 LQKENI. Counting both end residues, the CDR3 totals 12 amino acids.

V usage is TRBV19 and J usage is TRBJ2-5, with D unclear. This CDR3 region has 13 residues. Germline V gene sequence: CDR1 LNHDA, CDR2 SQIVND (reference sequence). V lost 10 bases, J lost 2 bases, and 14 bases lay in between. Here the CDR3 reads CATLSRFQETQYF. The DNA for the CDR3 is TGTGCCACTCTATCCCGGTTTCAAGAGACCCAGTACTTC.

The chain recombines TRBV2 with TRBJ2-7; maybe TRBD1 (6 bases). This CDR3 region has 12 residues. Germline V lookup: CDR1 SNHLY, CDR2 FYNNEI. Trimming pared 9 bases from V and 3 bases from J, leaving 12 bases between. CDR3 DNA sequence: TGTGCCAGTTACAGGGACGGCTACGAGCAGTACTTC. Protein: CASYRDGYEQYF.

This chain connects TRBV7-8 to TRBJ2-1; possible D gene TRBD2, 6 bases. V was pared by 5 bases and J by 1 base, with 15 bases between. The germline V gene has CDR1 SGHVS and CDR2 FQNEAQ. The CDR3 loop spans 16 amino acids. In nucleotides, the CDR3 is TGTGCCAGCAGCCCCCGACTAGGAAGGTCCTACAATGAGCAGTTCTTC. Amino acids: CASSPRLGRSYNEQFF. Full variable domain (rest looked up from reference TRBV7-8 and TRBJ2-1): GAGVSQSPRYKVAKRGQDVALRCDPISGHVSLFWYQQALGQGPEFLTYFQNEAQLDKSGLPSDRFFAERPEGSVSTLKIQRTQQEDSAVYLCASSPRLGRSYNEQFFGPGTRLTVL.

This chain connects TRBV6-5 to TRBJ1-2; 7 bases agree with TRBD1. Germline V gene data show CDR1 as MNHEY and CDR2 as SVGAGI. The CDR3 spans 13 residues. The trim removed 5 bases at V and 4 bases at J, leaving 4 bases unmatched. CDR3: CASSRNRGYGYTF. CDR3 in DNA: TGTGCCAGCAGTCGGAACAGGGGCTATGGCTACACCTTC.

The DNA of the CDR3 is TGTGCCATCAGTGTGGGGGGCCCCCAAGAGACCCAGTACTTC. Residues: CAISVGGPQETQYF. This chain joins TRBV10-3 and TRBJ2-5; D is perhaps TRBD1 or TRBD2 (6 bases each). Per germline, CDR1 ENHRY and CDR2 SYGVKD. V was pared by 4 bases and J by 1 base, with 10 bases between. The CDR3 has 14 residues.

V usage is TRBV12-3 or TRBV12-4 and J usage is TRBJ2-3, with 7 bases aligning to TRBD2. Losses at the gene ends were 5 bases for V and 6 bases for J; bases not matched to a gene: 5. This CDR3 comprises 13 residues. Here the CDR3 DNA reads TGTGCCAGCAGTCGCGGGGGTTGGGATACGCAGTATTTT. Its translation: CASSRGGWDTQYF.

The chain recombines TRBV6-4 with TRBJ1-6, with D perhaps TRBD1 (5 bases). The CDR3 contains 14 residues. The V gene lost 2 bases and the J gene lost 7 bases, with 9 bases spanning the gap. Germline CDR1 MRHNA, CDR2 SNTAGT. In nucleotides, the CDR3 is TGTGCCAGCAGTGACGGCGGGGGAAATTCACCCCTCCACTTT. This sequence encodes CASSDGGGNSPLHF.

This clone showed up just once. The chain recombines TRBV10-3 with TRBJ2-5; TRBD2 matches 13 bases. The length of the CDR3 is 15 residues. Trimming cost V 10 bases and J 2 bases; bases outside gene matches: 7. Germline V lookup: CDR1 ENHRY, CDR2 SYGVKD. CDR3 sequence (DNA): TGTGCCACCGGAACTAGCGGGGGGGTTCAAGAGACCCAGTACTTC. Amino acid sequence: CATGTSGGVQETQYF.

The V call is TRBV7-6, the J call TRBJ2-1; D may be TRBD1 (6 bases). The V gene's germline CDR1 is SGHVS and CDR2 FNYEAQ. Deletions cut 5 bases from V and 4 bases from J, with 15 bases between. The length of the CDR3 is 15 residues. Here the CDR3 reads CASSPPGQTYNEQFF. CDR3 nucleotide sequence: TGTGCCAGCAGCCCCCCGGGACAAACTTACAATGAGCAGTTCTTC.

The chain combines TRBV4-1 with TRBJ2-3, with TRBD2 matching 8 bases. Germline V gives CDR1 MGHRA, CDR2 YSYEKL. After removal of 2 bases from V and 4 bases from J, the junction contained 2 bases not matched to a gene. CDR3 length: 14 residues. The CDR3 DNA reads TGCGCCAGCAGCCAATACGGGGGGGCAGATACGCAGTATTTT. Translated, it gives CASSQYGGADTQYF.

V gene TRBV25-1 combines with J gene TRBJ2-5; D not certain. Germline V gives CDR1 MGHDK, CDR2 SYGVNS. The CDR3 sequence is 13 residues long. V was trimmed by 4 bases and J by 1 base, leaving 7 bases between them. The CDR3 region has the DNA TGTGCCAGCAGTGGGCGGAGCCAAGAGACCCAGTACTTC. This gives the protein CASSGRSQETQYF.

This chain joins TRBV5-1 and TRBJ2-6; D possibly corresponds to TRBD1 (6 bases). The germline V gene encodes CDR1 SGHRS and CDR2 YFSETQ. The ends were cut back, 3 bases at V and 0 bases at J, with 10 bases in the middle. The CDR3 runs 16 residues. CDR3 sequence: CASSYGQISGANVLTF. CDR3 nucleotides: TGCGCCAGCAGCTACGGACAGATCTCTGGGGCCAACGTCCTGACTTTC.

CDR3 sequence (DNA): TGTGCCAGCAGCCCGCGGGAGGGCGGCTACGAGCAGTACTTC. Protein product: CASSPREGGYEQYF. The rearrangement links TRBV7-8 to TRBJ2-7; 9 positions agree with TRBD2. With V trimmed by 5 bases and J by 3 bases, 5 bases remained unmatched. This CDR3 is built from 14 residues. Germline V gives CDR1 SGHVS, CDR2 FQNEAQ.

The V gene is TRBV6-1, the J gene TRBJ1-2, with D perhaps matching TRBD1 (5 bases). The CDR3 length is 16 residues. Between the trimmed V and J ends, which lost 2 bases and 4 bases, there was a span of 17 bases. Germline V CDR1 and CDR2: MNHNS, SASEGT. This chain's CDR3 is CASSELGGGGVYGYTF. The CDR3 DNA follows: TGTGCCAGCAGTGAATTAGGTGGGGGTGGAGTCTATGGCTACACCTTC.

The chain recombines TRBV20-1 with TRBJ1-5; TRBD1 is a possible D gene (6 bases). Germline CDR1 is DFQATT and CDR2 is SNEGSKA (reference sequence). Trimming left V 3 bases short and J 6 bases short, with 18 bases between. This CDR3 is 15 amino acids long. CDR3 DNA sequence: TGCAGTGCTAGTTCGCGGGGGACACTAACTCAGCCCCAGCATTTT. This sequence encodes CSASSRGTLTQPQHF.

V gene TRBV9 combines with J gene TRBJ2-1; maybe TRBD2 (5 bases). The germline CDR1 and CDR2 sequences are SGDLS and YYNGEE. Trimming stripped 0 bases from V and 0 bases from J, with 19 bases between. The CDR3 is 19 amino acids. CDR3 amino acids: CASSVVLVTGSSSYNEQFF. Here the CDR3 DNA reads TGTGCCAGCAGCGTAGTGCTGGTTACGGGGTCGAGCTCCTACAATGAGCAGTTCTTC. The variable domain in full, completed from reference TRBV9 and TRBJ2-1, reads DSGVTQTPKHLITATGQRVTLRCSPRSGDLSVYWYQQSLDQGLQFLIQYYNGEERAKGNILERFSAQQFPDLHSELNLSSLELGDSALYFCASSVVLVTGSSSYNEQFFGPGTRLTVL.

The chain employs TRBV11-2 and TRBJ1-5; 7 nucleotides line up with TRBD1. CDR1 is SGHAT and CDR2 is FQNNGV in the germline V gene. V trimming: 5 bases; J trimming: 3 bases; junction bases outside the gene matches: 4. The CDR3 runs to 14 residues. The CDR3 here is CASSVDRANQPQHF. Here the CDR3 DNA reads TGTGCCAGCAGCGTCGACAGGGCCAATCAGCCCCAGCATTTT.

The V call is TRBV5-4, the J call TRBJ2-7; TRBD1 or TRBD2 may be the D gene (6 bases each). The germline V gene encodes CDR1 SGHNT and CDR2 YYREEE (reference sequence). V was clipped by 0 bases and J by 5 bases, with 9 bases between them. The CDR3 contains 13 residues. CDR3 protein: CASSLVGGDEQYF. The CDR3 DNA sequence: TGTGCCAGCAGCTTGGTGGGGGGCGACGAGCAGTACTTC.

This sequence joins TRBV5-4 and TRBJ1-4; 9 bases line up with TRBD1. CDR3 length: 15 amino acids. V dropped 0 bases and J dropped 10; count of bases not matched to a gene: 7. CDR1 is SGHNT, CDR2 YYREEE, per germline (reference sequence). DNA of the CDR3: TGTGCCAGCAGCTTGGCCGGGACAGGGATTGGAAAACTGTTTTTT. It specifies CASSLAGTGIGKLFF.

This clone was observed once. The V gene is TRBV18, the J gene TRBJ2-1, with TRBD2 identical over 9 bases. V trimming: 4 bases; J trimming: 5 bases; junction bases outside the gene matches: 9. Germline lookup yields CDR1 KGHSH and CDR2 LQKENI. The CDR3 is 16 amino acids. The CDR3 loop reads CASSREIASGDNEQFF. CDR3 DNA: TGTGCCAGCTCACGAGAGATCGCTAGCGGGGACAATGAGCAGTTCTTC.

The chain has TRBV12-3 or TRBV12-4 and TRBJ1-5, with D maybe TRBD1 (5 bases). V dropped 6 bases and J dropped 6 bases, with 9 bases sitting between them. The CDR3 is 12 residues long. The CDR3 DNA reads TGTGCCAGCAGGCAGGGAGGTCAGCCCCAGCATTTT. It is translated as CASRQGGQPQHF.

The chain combines TRBV6-5 with TRBJ2-7; 7 bases agree with TRBD1. Unmatched junction bases numbered 9, after V lost 8 bases and J lost 2 bases. The CDR3 has 14 amino acids. Germline V gene data show CDR1 as MNHEY and CDR2 as SVGAGI. The CDR3 DNA sequence: TGTGCCAGCCAAGGGGGCGGGTACGCCTACGAGCAGTACTTC. This codes for CASQGGGYAYEQYF.

The CDR3 DNA reads TGTGCCACCAGCGACCGGGACAGGGGATCGGGTCAGCCCCAGCATTTT. This codes for CATSDRDRGSGQPQHF. The chain employs TRBV15 and TRBJ1-5, with 10 bases aligning to TRBD1. Germline CDR1 reads LNHNV; CDR2 reads YYDKDF (reference sequence). V trimming: 5 bases; J trimming: 6 bases; junction bases outside the gene matches: 10. The CDR3 extends over 16 amino acids.

This sequence joins TRBV7-2 and TRBJ1-1, with D maybe TRBD1 (5 bases). V lost 0 bases to trimming and J lost 1 base, with 9 bases between them. The CDR3 totals 15 residues. In germline, CDR1 is SGHTA, CDR2 FQGNSA. The DNA of the CDR3 is TGTGCCAGCAGCTTAGCGGGACCGCCGAACACTGAAGCTTTCTTT. Protein product: CASSLAGPPNTEAFF.

The J gene is TRBJ2-5, the V gene TRBV4-1; 7 bases fit TRBD1. Unmatched junction bases numbered 12, after V lost 7 bases and J lost 7 bases. This CDR3 has 14 residues. Germline CDR1 MGHRA, CDR2 YSYEKL. The CDR3 nucleotides are TGCGCCAGCACAAAAGAAGACTACAGGGGGACCCAGTACTTC. This translates into CASTKEDYRGTQYF.

The chain links TRBV6-5 to TRBJ1-4, with 7 bases matching TRBD1. The V gene end was trimmed by 2 bases and the J gene end by 2 bases; junction bases not matched to a gene: 2. The CDR3 totals 15 residues. The V gene's germline CDR1 is MNHEY and CDR2 SVGAGI. For the CDR3, the DNA is TGTGCCAGCAGTTACCAGACAGGGACTAATGAAAAACTGTTTTTT. Translating gives CASSYQTGTNEKLFF.

The chain uses TRBV10-2 and TRBJ2-1, with TRBD2 matching 8 bases. From germline, CDR1 is WSHSY and CDR2 SAAADI. V lost 6 bases, J lost 2 bases, and 15 bases stayed unmatched. The CDR3 is made up of 18 amino acids. This CDR3 reads CASRGGKGLARPYNEQFF. The DNA for the CDR3 is TGCGCCAGCAGGGGGGGAAAAGGACTAGCCCGGCCCTACAATGAGCAGTTCTTC.

CDR3 sequence (DNA): TGTGCCACCAGCAGAGATCGGTGGGGGGAGCAGTTCTTC. Residues: CATSRDRWGEQFF. J is TRBJ2-1 and V is TRBV15; D is tentatively TRBD1 or TRBD2 (5 bases each). Germline V lookup: CDR1 LNHNV, CDR2 YYDKDF (reference sequence). This CDR3 has 13 amino acids. The germline V and J ends were trimmed by 0 bases and 10 bases, with 10 bases remaining between them.